These T cell receptor beta chains were read from a single sample in a study of blood T cell repertoires in COVID-19. Method: immunoSEQ multiplex PCR; TCRdb's copy keeps in-frame clones and lacks some. The table includes approximately 530,000 clones, around 90% detected once. The sequenced sample was peripheral blood. These receptors all stem from a woman in her 50s with COVID-19, enrolled during active disease. CDR3s include the opening cysteine and the closing phenylalanine or tryptophan. A D gene is named only where the DNA matches it firmly. Rows may omit the clone size; those that give it use once, few, many or a size class.

>TRBV18|-|-|TRBJ2-2
TGTGCCAGCTCAAGGGACAAGGGGAACACCGGGGAGCTGTTTTTT
CASSRDKGNTGELFF
>TRBV30|TRBD1|-|TRBJ1-5
TGTGCCTGGAGTGGGGACAGGGATCAGCCCCAGCATTTT
CAWSGDRDQPQHF
>TRBV3-1/TRBV3-2|-|-|TRBJ1-1
TGTGCCAGCAGCCACCTAGGGAGCGGTGAAGCTTTCTTT
CASSHLGSGEAFF
>TRBV29-1|-|-|TRBJ1-2
TGCAGCGTCGGGGGGGTAGACAACTATGGCTACACCTTC
CSVGGVDNYGYTF
>TRBV27|TRBD1|once|TRBJ2-7
TGTGCCAGCGGACAGGGATGGGGTTACGAGCAGTACTTC
CASGQGWGYEQYF
>TRBV5-5|-|-|TRBJ1-1
TGTGCCAGCAGCTTGGAAGTCCTCAGGGAGAACACTGAAGCTTTCTTT
CASSLEVLRENTEAFF
>TRBV3-1/TRBV3-2|-|few|TRBJ1-1
TGTGCCAGCAGCCAAGTGAGGAACACTGAAGCTTTCTTT
CASSQVRNTEAFF
>TRBV14|-|-|TRBJ2-5
TGTGCCAGCAGCCCCACTAGGAGCCCCCGGGAGACCCAGTACTTC
CASSPTRSPRETQYF
>TRBV19|-|-|TRBJ1-4
TGTGCCAGTAGTGCAGGGGTGAATGAAAAACTGTTTTTT
CASSAGVNEKLFF
>TRBV20-1|-|-|TRBJ2-5
TGCAGTGCTAGTGACGGGGTTGGGGAGACCCAGTACTTC
CSASDGVGETQYF
>TRBV6-5|-|-|TRBJ2-7
TGTGCCAGCAGTTATCTCCCGGGACACCGCTACGAGCAGTACTTC
CASSYLPGHRYEQYF
>TRBV6-4|-|once|TRBJ1-6
TGTGCCAGCAGTAGGGGTGCTAGCGGCGATTCACCCCTCCACTTT
CASSRGASGDSPLHF
>TRBV2|TRBD1|-|TRBJ2-1
TGTGCCAGCAGTGGGACCGGGACAGGTGGGGAGGATGAGCAGTTCTTC
CASSGTGTGGEDEQFF
>TRBV7-2|TRBD2|-|TRBJ2-3
TGTGCCAGCAGCCAGGAGGTTGGACTAGCAAGCGATACGCAGTATTTT
CASSQEVGLASDTQYF
>TRBV30|-|-|TRBJ1-2
TGTGCCTGGAGTGTGAGTCAATATGGCTACACCTTC
CAWSVSQYGYTF
>TRBV5-1|-|-|TRBJ1-2
TGCGCCAGCAGCCCCCAGGGGCAACTCTATGGCTACACCTTC
CASSPQGQLYGYTF
>TRBV27|-|-|TRBJ2-5
TGTGCCAGCAGTACGCGGGACAGCCAAGAGACCCAGTACTTC
CASSTRDSQETQYF
>TRBV9|TRBD2|few|TRBJ2-7
TGTGCCAGCAGCGTAGGGACTAGCTACGAGCAGTACTTC
CASSVGTSYEQYF
>TRBV9|TRBD1|-|TRBJ1-2
TGTGCCAGCAGCGTAGTGGGGACAGGGGGCGCGTACGGCTACACCTTC
CASSVVGTGGAYGYTF
>TRBV6-6|-|-|TRBJ2-7
TGTGCCAGCAGCCTAGATCACTCCTACGAGCAGTACTTC
CASSLDHSYEQYF
>TRBV6-5|-|-|TRBJ1-3
TGTGCCAGCAGTCCGGACAGTGCGGGAAACACCATATATTTT
CASSPDSAGNTIYF
>TRBV11-2|TRBD1|-|TRBJ2-7
TGTGCCAGCAGCTTATTAACCCCGGGACAGCCCAACTTC
CASSLLTPGQPNF
>TRBV3-1/TRBV3-2|-|-|TRBJ2-7
TGTGCCAGCAGCCAAGACACGGAGTCCTACGAGCAGTACTTC
CASSQDTESYEQYF
>TRBV15|TRBD2|-|TRBJ2-3
TGTGCCACCAGCAGTGGACTAGCGGGGGGGGGCACAGATACGCAGTATTTT
CATSSGLAGGGTDTQYF
>TRBV27|TRBD1|-|TRBJ1-2
TGTGCCAGCAGTTTAGGGACAGGGGGCTATTTTGGCTACACCTTC
CASSLGTGGYFGYTF
>TRBV24-1|-|few|TRBJ2-5
TGTGCCACCAGTGCCCTAATTGCAGGGGCCCAGGAGACCCAGTACTTC
CATSALIAGAQETQYF
>TRBV19|-|-|TRBJ1-2
TGTGCCAGTAGTTTCGACGGGGAGAGCAATGGCTACACCTTC
CASSFDGESNGYTF
>TRBV29-1|-|-|TRBJ2-3
TGCAGCGTTGAACACGGGGCAGATACGCAGTATTTT
CSVEHGADTQYF
>TRBV10-2|TRBD1|-|TRBJ2-7
TGCGCCAGCAGTGAGTCAGGGCAGGGGGCCTACGAGCAGTACTTC
CASSESGQGAYEQYF
>TRBV10-1|TRBD1|-|TRBJ2-7
TGCGCCAGCATTGGGGGACAGGGCGAAAGCTACGAGCAGTACTTC
CASIGGQGESYEQYF
>TRBV5-4|TRBD1|-|TRBJ2-3
TGTGCCAGCAGCTTGGGACAGGGAGCAGATACGCAGTATTTT
CASSLGQGADTQYF
>TRBV11-2|-|once|TRBJ2-7
TGTGCCAGCAGCTTAGGTCCCCTTTCCGAGCAGTACTTC
CASSLGPLSEQYF
>TRBV5-1|TRBD1|-|TRBJ2-5
TGCGCCAGCAGCCGACAGGGGTGGGAGACCCAGTACTTC
CASSRQGWETQYF
>TRBV3-1/TRBV3-2|-|-|TRBJ2-7
TGTGCCAGCAGCCAAGAATCGGGCAGGGACGAGCAGTACTTC
CASSQESGRDEQYF
>TRBV5-5|TRBD1|-|TRBJ1-4
TGTGCCAGCAGTCGGACAGGCGATAATGAAAAACTGTTTTTT
CASSRTGDNEKLFF
>TRBV30|-|-|TRBJ1-4
TGTGCCTGGGGACAGAATGAAAAACTGTTTTTT
CAWGQNEKLFF
>TRBV30|-|-|TRBJ2-3
TGTGCCTGGAGTGTTGGCGGGCACCCGCTCAGCACAGATACGCAGTATTTT
CAWSVGGHPLSTDTQYF
>TRBV5-6|-|-|TRBJ1-1
TGTGCCAGCAGCTTTGGGGCGGGGTGGGCTGAAGCTTTCTTT
CASSFGAGWAEAFF
>TRBV6-5|-|-|TRBJ1-2
TGTGCCAGCAGTACGACAGAACGGTGGGACTATGGCTACACCTTC
CASSTTERWDYGYTF
>TRBV18|-|-|TRBJ2-3
TGTGCCAGTTCCAGGGAAGTCCAGGGCGGTCGGTCAGATACGCAGTATTTT
CASSREVQGGRSDTQYF
>TRBV5-1|-|-|TRBJ1-3
TGCGCCAGCAGCTTGGTCCCCCTGGGAGACTCTGGAAACACCATATATTTT
CASSLVPLGDSGNTIYF
>TRBV20-1|-|-|TRBJ1-2
TGCAGTGCTAATGGGGGGTACGGCTACACCTTC
CSANGGYGYTF
>TRBV7-2|TRBD1|-|TRBJ1-1
TGTGCCAGCAGCTTACAGGGGGCGACTGAAGCTTTCTTT
CASSLQGATEAFF
>TRBV3-1/TRBV3-2|TRBD2|-|TRBJ2-5
TGTGCCAGCAGCTGGGGACTAGCGGGGGGGGAGACCCAGTACTTC
CASSWGLAGGETQYF
>TRBV5-1|TRBD1|-|TRBJ2-7
TGCGCCAGCAGCACGGGACAGGGGATGAGAGAGCAGTACTTC
CASSTGQGMREQYF
>TRBV6-5|TRBD1|once|TRBJ1-1
TGTGCCGCCACACCCGGGACAGCGAACACTGAAGCTTTCTTT
CAATPGTANTEAFF
>TRBV6-1|TRBD1|-|TRBJ1-1
TGTGCCAGCAGTGATTTACCCGGGACAGTAAACACTGAAGCTTTCTTT
CASSDLPGTVNTEAFF
>TRBV7-9|TRBD1|-|TRBJ1-4
TGTGCCAGCAGCAAACAGGGGCATAATGAAAAACTGTTTTTT
CASSKQGHNEKLFF
>TRBV11-3|-|-|TRBJ2-7
TGTGCCAGCAGCTTAGATGGTGGAGGTACTTCCTACGAGCAGTACTTC
CASSLDGGGTSYEQYF
>TRBV14|-|-|TRBJ1-4
TGTGCCAGCAGCCAATTAGATGAAAAACTGTTTTTT
CASSQLDEKLFF
>TRBV6-5|-|few|TRBJ1-6
TGTGCCAGCAGTTCGGATCCCAGGGAATCACCCCTCCACTTT
CASSSDPRESPLHF
>TRBV5-1|-|-|TRBJ1-2
TGCGCCAGCAACGGTGGCAGTAGGAGTGGCTACACCTTC
CASNGGSRSGYTF
>TRBV10-3|TRBD1|-|TRBJ1-1
TGTGCCATCAGGGGGACAGCTTCATCGAACACTGAAGCTTTCTTT
CAIRGTASSNTEAFF
>TRBV6-6|TRBD1|-|TRBJ1-3
TGTGCCAGCAGTTGGGGGGACAGGGGACGGGGAAACACCATATATTTT
CASSWGDRGRGNTIYF